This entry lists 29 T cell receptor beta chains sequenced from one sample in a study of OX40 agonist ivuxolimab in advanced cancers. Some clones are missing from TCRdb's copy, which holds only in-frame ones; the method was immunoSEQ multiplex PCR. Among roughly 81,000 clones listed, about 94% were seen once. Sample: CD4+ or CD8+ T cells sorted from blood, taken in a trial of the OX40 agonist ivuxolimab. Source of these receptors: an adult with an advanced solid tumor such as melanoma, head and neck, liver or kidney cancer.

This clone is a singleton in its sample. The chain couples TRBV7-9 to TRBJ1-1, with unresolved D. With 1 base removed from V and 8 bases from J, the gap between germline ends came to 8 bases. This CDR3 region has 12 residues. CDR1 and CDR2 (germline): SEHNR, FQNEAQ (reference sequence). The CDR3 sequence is CASSLGETEAFF. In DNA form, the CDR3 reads TGTGCCAGCAGCTTAGGCGAAACAGAAGCTTTCTTT.

CDR3 DNA: TGTGCCACGGGCGGGACTAGCGGGAGTAAGTCCTACGAGCAGTACTTC. Protein sequence: CATGGTSGSKSYEQYF. The chain couples TRBV10-3 to TRBJ2-5, with 14 nucleotides matching TRBD2. The last part of the DNA fits TRBJ2-7 better; the J call may be wrong. Germline CDR1 ENHRY, CDR2 SYGVKD. The CDR3 has 16 residues.

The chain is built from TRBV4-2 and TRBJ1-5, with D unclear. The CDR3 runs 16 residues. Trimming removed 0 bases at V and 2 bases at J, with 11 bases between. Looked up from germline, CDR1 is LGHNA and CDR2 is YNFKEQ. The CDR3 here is CASSQDSENRNQPQHF. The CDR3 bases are TGTGCCAGCAGCCAAGACTCAGAGAATCGCAATCAGCCCCAGCATTTT.

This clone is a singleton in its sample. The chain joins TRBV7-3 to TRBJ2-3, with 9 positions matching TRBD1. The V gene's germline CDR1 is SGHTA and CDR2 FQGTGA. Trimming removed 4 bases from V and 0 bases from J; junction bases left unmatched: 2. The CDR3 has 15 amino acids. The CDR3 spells CASSSGTGSTDTQYF. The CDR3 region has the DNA TGTGCCAGCAGCTCCGGGACAGGGAGCACAGATACGCAGTATTTT.

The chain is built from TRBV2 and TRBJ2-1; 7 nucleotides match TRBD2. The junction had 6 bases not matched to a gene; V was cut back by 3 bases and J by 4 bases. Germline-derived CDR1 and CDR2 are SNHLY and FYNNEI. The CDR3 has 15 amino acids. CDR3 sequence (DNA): TGTGCCAGCAGTGACGGGACTAACCCTTACAATGAGCAGTTCTTC. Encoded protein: CASSDGTNPYNEQFF.

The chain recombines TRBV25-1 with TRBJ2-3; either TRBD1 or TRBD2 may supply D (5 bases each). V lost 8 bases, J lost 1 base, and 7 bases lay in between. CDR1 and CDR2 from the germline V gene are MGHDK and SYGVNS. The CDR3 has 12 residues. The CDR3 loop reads CASGGGTDTQYF. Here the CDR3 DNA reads TGTGCCAGCGGGGGTGGCACAGATACGCAGTATTTT.

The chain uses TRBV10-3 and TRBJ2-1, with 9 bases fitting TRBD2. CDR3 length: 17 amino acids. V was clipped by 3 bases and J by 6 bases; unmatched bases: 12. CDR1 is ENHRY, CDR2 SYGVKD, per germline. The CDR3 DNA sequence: TGTGCCATCAGTGACCCGGCGGGTAGCGGGAGTTTCAATGAGCAGTTCTTC. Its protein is CAISDPAGSGSFNEQFF.

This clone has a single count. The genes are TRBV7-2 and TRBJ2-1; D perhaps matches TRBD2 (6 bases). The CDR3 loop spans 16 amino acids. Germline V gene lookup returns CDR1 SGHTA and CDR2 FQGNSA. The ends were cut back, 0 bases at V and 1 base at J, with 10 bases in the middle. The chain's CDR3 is CASSLALEGSYNEQFF. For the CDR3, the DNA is TGTGCCAGCAGCTTAGCGTTGGAGGGTTCCTACAATGAGCAGTTCTTC.

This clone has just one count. The CDR3 region is CASSPFSGKDYNEQFF. The CDR3 DNA follows: TGCGCCAGCAGCCCCTTTAGCGGGAAGGACTACAATGAGCAGTTCTTC. The chain links TRBV5-1 to TRBJ2-1; TRBD2 agrees at 8 bases. The CDR3 is 16 residues long. CDR1 is SGHRS and CDR2 is YFSETQ in the germline V gene. Trimming cost V 4 bases and J 3 bases; bases outside gene matches: 9.

CDR3 loop: CASSLVETTHEQYF. The CDR3 bases are TGTGCCAGCAGCTTAGTGGAGACAACCCACGAGCAGTACTTC. This rearrangement joins TRBV7-9 to TRBJ2-7; D gene unclear. This CDR3 has 14 amino acids. Per germline, CDR1 SEHNR and CDR2 FQNEAQ (reference sequence). V was cut by 1 base and J by 5 bases, with 12 bases left in between.

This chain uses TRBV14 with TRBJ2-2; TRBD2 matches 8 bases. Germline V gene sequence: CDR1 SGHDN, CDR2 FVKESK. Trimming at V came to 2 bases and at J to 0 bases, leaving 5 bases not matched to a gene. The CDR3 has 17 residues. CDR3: CASSQHRTSPNTGELFF. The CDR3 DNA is TGTGCCAGCAGCCAACATAGGACTAGCCCGAACACCGGGGAGCTGTTTTTT. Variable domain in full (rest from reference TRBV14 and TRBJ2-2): EAGVTQFPSHSVIEKGQTVTLRCDPISGHDNLYWYRRVMGKEIKFLLHFVKESKQDESGMPNNRFLAERTGGTYSTLKVQPAELEDSGVYFCASSQHRTSPNTGELFFGEGSRLTVL.

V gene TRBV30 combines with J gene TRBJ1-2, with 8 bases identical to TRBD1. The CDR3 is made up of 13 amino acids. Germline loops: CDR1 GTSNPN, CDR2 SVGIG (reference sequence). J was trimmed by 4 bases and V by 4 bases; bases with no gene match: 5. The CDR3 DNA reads TGTGCCTGGAAAAACAGGGGGTTCTATGGCTACACCTTC. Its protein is CAWKNRGFYGYTF. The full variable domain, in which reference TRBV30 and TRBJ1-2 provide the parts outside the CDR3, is SQTIHQWPATLVQPVGSPLSLECTVEGTSNPNLYWYRQAAGRGLQLLFYSVGIGQISSEVPQNLSASRPQDRQFILSSKKLLLSDSGFYLCAWKNRGFYGYTFGSGTRLTVV.

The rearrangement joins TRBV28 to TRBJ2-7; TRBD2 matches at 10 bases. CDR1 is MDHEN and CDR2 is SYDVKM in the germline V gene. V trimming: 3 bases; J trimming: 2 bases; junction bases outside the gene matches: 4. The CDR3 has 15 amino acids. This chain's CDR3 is CASSFLAGVTYEQYF. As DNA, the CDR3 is TGTGCCAGCAGTTTCCTAGCGGGAGTGACCTACGAGCAGTACTTC.

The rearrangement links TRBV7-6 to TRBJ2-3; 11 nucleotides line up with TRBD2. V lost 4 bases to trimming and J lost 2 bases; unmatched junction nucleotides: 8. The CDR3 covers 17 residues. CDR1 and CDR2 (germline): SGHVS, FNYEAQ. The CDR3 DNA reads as TGTGCCAGCAGCTCTGATACTAGCGGGAGAACCACAGATACGCAGTATTTT. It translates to CASSSDTSGRTTDTQYF.

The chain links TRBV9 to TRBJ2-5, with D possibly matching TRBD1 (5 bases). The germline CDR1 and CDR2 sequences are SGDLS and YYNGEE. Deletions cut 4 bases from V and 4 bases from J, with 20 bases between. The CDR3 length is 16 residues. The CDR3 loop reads CASSTAKQARGETQYF. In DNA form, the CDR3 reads TGTGCCAGCAGCACAGCGAAACAGGCAAGAGGAGAGACCCAGTACTTC. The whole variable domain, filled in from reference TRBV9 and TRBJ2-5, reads DSGVTQTPKHLITATGQRVTLRCSPRSGDLSVYWYQQSLDQGLQFLIQYYNGEERAKGNILERFSAQQFPDLHSELNLSSLELGDSALYFCASSTAKQARGETQYFGPGTRLLVL.

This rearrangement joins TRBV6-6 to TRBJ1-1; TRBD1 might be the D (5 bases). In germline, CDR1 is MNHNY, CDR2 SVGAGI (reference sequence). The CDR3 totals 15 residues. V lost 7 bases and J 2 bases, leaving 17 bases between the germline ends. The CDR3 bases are TGTGCCAGCATGGGACGGTTGGGGGTTAACACTGAAGCTTTCTTT. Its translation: CASMGRLGVNTEAFF.

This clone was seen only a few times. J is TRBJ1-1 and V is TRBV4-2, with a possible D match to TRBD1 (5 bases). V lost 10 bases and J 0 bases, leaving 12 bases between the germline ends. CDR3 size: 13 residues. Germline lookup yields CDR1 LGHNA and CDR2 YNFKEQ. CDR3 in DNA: TGTGCCACCGCGACAGTGATGAACACTGAAGCTTTCTTT. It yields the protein CATATVMNTEAFF.

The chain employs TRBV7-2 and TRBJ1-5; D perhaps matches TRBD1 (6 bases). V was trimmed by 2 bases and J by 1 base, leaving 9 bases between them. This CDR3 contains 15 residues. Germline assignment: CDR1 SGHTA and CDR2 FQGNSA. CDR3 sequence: CASSLIRGSNQPQHF. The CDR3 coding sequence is TGTGCCAGCAGCTTAATTAGGGGGAGCAATCAGCCCCAGCATTTT.

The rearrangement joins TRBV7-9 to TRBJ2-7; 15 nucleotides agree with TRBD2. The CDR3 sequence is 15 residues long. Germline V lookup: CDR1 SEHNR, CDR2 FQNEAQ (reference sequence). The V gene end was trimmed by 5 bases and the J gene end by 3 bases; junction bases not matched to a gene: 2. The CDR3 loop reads CASSTGLAGGYEQYF. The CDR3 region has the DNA TGTGCCAGCAGCACGGGACTAGCGGGAGGCTACGAGCAGTACTTC.

CDR3 nucleotide sequence: TGCGCCAGCGGTTTTGACAGGGTTACTGATCAGCCCCAGCATTTT. Translated, it gives CASGFDRVTDQPQHF. The rearrangement links TRBV10-1 to TRBJ1-5, with TRBD1 matching 7 bases. Germline-derived CDR1 and CDR2 are WNHNN and SYGVQD (reference sequence). The CDR3 contains 15 residues. With 8 bases clipped from V and 5 bases from J, the junction kept 12 bases outside the gene matches.

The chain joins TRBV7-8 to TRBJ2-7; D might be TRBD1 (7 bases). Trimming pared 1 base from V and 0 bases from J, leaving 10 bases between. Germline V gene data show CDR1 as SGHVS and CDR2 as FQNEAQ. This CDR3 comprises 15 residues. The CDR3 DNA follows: TGTGCCAGCAGCTTAGGCAGGGGGGACTCCTACGAGCAGTACTTC. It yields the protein CASSLGRGDSYEQYF. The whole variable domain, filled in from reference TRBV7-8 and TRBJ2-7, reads GAGVSQSPRYKVAKRGQDVALRCDPISGHVSLFWYQQALGQGPEFLTYFQNEAQLDKSGLPSDRFFAERPEGSVSTLKIQRTQQEDSAVYLCASSLGRGDSYEQYFGPGTRLTVT.

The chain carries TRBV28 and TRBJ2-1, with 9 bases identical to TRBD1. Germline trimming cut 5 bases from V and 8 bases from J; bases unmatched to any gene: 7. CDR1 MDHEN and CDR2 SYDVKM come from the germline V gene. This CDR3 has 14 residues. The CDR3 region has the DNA TGTGCCAGCAGTCCCTGGACAGGGGTCGATGAGCAGTTCTTC. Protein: CASSPWTGVDEQFF.

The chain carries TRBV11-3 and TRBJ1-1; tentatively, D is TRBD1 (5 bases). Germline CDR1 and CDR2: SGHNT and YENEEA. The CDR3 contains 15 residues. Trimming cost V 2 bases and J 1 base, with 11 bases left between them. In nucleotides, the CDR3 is TGTGCCAGCAGCTTAAATCCGGGGCAGAACACTGAAGCTTTCTTT. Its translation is CASSLNPGQNTEAFF. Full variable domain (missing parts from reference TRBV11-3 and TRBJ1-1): EAGVVQSPRYKIIEKKQPVAFWCNPISGHNTLYWYLQNLGQGPELLIRYENEEAVDDSQLPKDRFSAERLKGVDSTLKIQPAELGDSAVYLCASSLNPGQNTEAFFGQGTRLTVV.

CDR3 sequence: CASSLIGLGTSGIGGTDTQYF. CDR3 nucleotide sequence: TGTGCCAGCAGTTTAATCGGGCTGGGGACTAGCGGGATAGGGGGCACAGATACGCAGTATTTT. This chain uses TRBV27 with TRBJ2-3; TRBD2 matches at 13 bases. The ends lost 2 bases at V and 1 base at J; junction bases unmatched: 15. Germline-derived CDR1 and CDR2 are MNHEY and SMNVEV (reference sequence). The CDR3 loop spans 21 amino acids.

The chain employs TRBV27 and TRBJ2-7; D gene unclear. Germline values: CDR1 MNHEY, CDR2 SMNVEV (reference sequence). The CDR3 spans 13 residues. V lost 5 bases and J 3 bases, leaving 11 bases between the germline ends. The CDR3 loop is CASSPSSLYEQYF. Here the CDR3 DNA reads TGTGCCAGCAGTCCGTCGTCCCTCTACGAGCAGTACTTC.

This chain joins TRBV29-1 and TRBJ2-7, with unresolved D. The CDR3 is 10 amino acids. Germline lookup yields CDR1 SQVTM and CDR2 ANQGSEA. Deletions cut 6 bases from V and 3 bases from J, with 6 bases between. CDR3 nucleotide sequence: TGCAGCGTCCTAGACTACGAGCAGTACTTC. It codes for CSVLDYEQYF.

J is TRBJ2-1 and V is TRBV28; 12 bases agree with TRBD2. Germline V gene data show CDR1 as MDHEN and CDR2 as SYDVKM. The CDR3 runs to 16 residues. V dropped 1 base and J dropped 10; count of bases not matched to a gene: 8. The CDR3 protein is CASSLFASGRAKEQFF. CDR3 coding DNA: TGTGCCAGCAGTTTATTCGCTAGCGGGAGGGCGAAGGAGCAGTTCTTC.

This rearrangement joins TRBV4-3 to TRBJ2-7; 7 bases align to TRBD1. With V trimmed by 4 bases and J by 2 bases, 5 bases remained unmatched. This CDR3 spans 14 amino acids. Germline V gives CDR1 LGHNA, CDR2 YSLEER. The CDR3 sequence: CASSPKGTAYEQYF. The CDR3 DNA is TGCGCCAGCAGCCCAAAGGGGACAGCCTACGAGCAGTACTTC.

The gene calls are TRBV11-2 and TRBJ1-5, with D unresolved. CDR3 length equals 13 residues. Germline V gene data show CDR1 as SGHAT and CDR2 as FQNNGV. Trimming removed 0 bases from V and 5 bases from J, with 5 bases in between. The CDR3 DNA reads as TGTGCCAGCAGCTTAGAGGGTGATCAGCCCCAGCATTTT. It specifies CASSLEGDQPQHF.